Listed below are T cell receptor beta chains from one sample, sequenced in a study of shared clonotypes between healthy human individuals. Generated by immunoSEQ multiplex PCR, the TCRdb table keeps only in-frame clones and is missing some. In the table there are hundreds of thousands of clones, roughly 94% of which are singletons. Sequenced material: naive CD8+ T cells sorted from blood. The receptors here all came from a man younger than 45 in good health. Both conserved end residues are part of each CDR3. Each record gives: CDR3 protein, CDR3 DNA, clone size, V gene, J gene, D gene. A D gene is named only where the DNA matches it firmly. Rows give clone size only sometimes, using once, few, many, or a class for an expanded clone.

CASSRGVPAGHSYEQYF	TGTGCCAGCAGTAGGGGGGTCCCCGCGGGCCACTCCTACGAGCAGTACTTC	NA	TRBV28	TRBJ2-7	NA
CASSSLAGQETQYF	TGTGCCAGCAGTTCACTAGCGGGCCAAGAGACCCAGTACTTC	once	TRBV28	TRBJ2-5	TRBD2
CASSDSFGSGANVLTF	TGTGCCAGCAGTGACAGTTTCGGCTCTGGGGCCAACGTCCTGACTTTC	NA	TRBV6-4	TRBJ2-6	NA
CSASGTGYTGELFF	TGCAGCGCCTCGGGGACAGGATACACCGGGGAGCTGTTTTTT	NA	TRBV29-1	TRBJ2-2	TRBD1
CASSFSGLAVTETQYF	TGTGCCAGCAGTTTCTCTGGACTAGCAGTTACAGAGACCCAGTACTTC	NA	TRBV27	TRBJ2-5	TRBD2
CASSEGTGAPYEQYF	TGTGCCAGCAGTGAAGGGACAGGGGCTCCCTACGAGCAGTACTTC	NA	TRBV6-1	TRBJ2-7	TRBD1
CASNSLDPMETQYF	TGCGCCAGCAATTCCTTAGACCCAATGGAGACCCAGTACTTC	NA	TRBV10-2	TRBJ2-5	NA
CASSSRTVPDTQYF	TGTGCCAGCAGCTCCCGGACCGTGCCAGATACGCAGTATTTT	once	TRBV11-3	TRBJ2-3	NA
CASSLVSRSALYEQYF	TGTGCCAGCAGCTTGGTAAGCAGGTCGGCTCTCTACGAGCAGTACTTC	NA	TRBV5-5	TRBJ2-7	NA
CASSKEAGRGETQYF	TGTGCCAGCAGCAAAGAAGCGGGGAGGGGAGAGACCCAGTACTTC	NA	TRBV7-8	TRBJ2-5	TRBD2
CASTMGVRVEKLFF	TGTGCCAGCACTATGGGGGTTAGGGTTGAAAAACTGTTTTTT	NA	TRBV28	TRBJ1-4	NA
CASSVDPRGADEQYF	TGTGCCAGCAGCGTGGATCCCCGGGGGGCTGACGAGCAGTACTTC	NA	TRBV9	TRBJ2-7	NA
CASSEFVRVVEQFF	TGTGCCAGCAGTGAATTCGTTCGTGTAGTTGAGCAGTTCTTC	NA	TRBV6-1	TRBJ2-1	NA
CASSPGTSGSNEQYF	TGTGCCAGCAGTCCGGGGACTAGCGGGAGTAACGAGCAGTACTTC	NA	TRBV27	TRBJ2-7	TRBD2
CASSPVGGPTGELFF	TGTGCCAGCAGTCCTGTCGGGGGGCCCACCGGGGAGCTGTTTTTT	NA	TRBV27	TRBJ2-2	NA
CAISESAGTNEKLFF	TGTGCCATCAGTGAGTCGGCAGGAACTAATGAAAAACTGTTTTTT	NA	TRBV10-3	TRBJ1-4	NA
CASSQAKRDVDTQYF	TGCGCCAGCAGCCAAGCAAAGCGGGACGTTGATACGCAGTATTTT	NA	TRBV4-1	TRBJ2-3	TRBD2
CASSQGSASVEQYF	TGCGCCAGCAGCCAGGGTTCAGCTAGCGTCGAGCAGTACTTC	NA	TRBV4-1	TRBJ2-7	NA
CASSPDRGPTYEQYF	TGTGCCAGCAGTCCGGACAGGGGGCCTACCTACGAGCAGTACTTC	NA	TRBV28	TRBJ2-7	TRBD1
CASAIRKEGEKLFF	TGTGCCAGCGCGATTCGTAAGGAAGGTGAAAAACTGTTTTTT	once	TRBV18	TRBJ1-4	NA
CSVKDLQETQYF	TGCAGCGTTAAGGACCTCCAAGAGACCCAGTACTTC	NA	TRBV29-1	TRBJ2-5	NA
CATSSRASFGETQYF	TGTGCCACCAGCTCAAGAGCGAGCTTCGGCGAGACCCAGTACTTC	NA	TRBV15	TRBJ2-5	NA
CASSPGGQVGNEQFF	TGTGCCAGTTCGCCGGGGGGACAGGTCGGCAATGAGCAGTTCTTC	NA	TRBV9	TRBJ2-1	NA
CASSGATGANVLTF	TGTGCCAGCAGCGGGGCCACTGGGGCCAACGTCCTGACTTTC	NA	TRBV7-6	TRBJ2-6	NA
CASSIWGGTQETQYF	TGTGCCAGTAGTATATGGGGAGGGACCCAAGAGACCCAGTACTTC	NA	TRBV19	TRBJ2-5	TRBD2
CSAESRDRGSNGYTF	TGCAGCGCTGAATCCCGGGACAGGGGCTCTAATGGCTACACCTTC	NA	TRBV29-1	TRBJ1-2	TRBD1
CASSLYYGSYEQYF	TGTGCCAGCAGTTTATACTACGGGTCCTACGAGCAGTACTTC	NA	TRBV28	TRBJ2-7	NA
CASSLEAGGYEQFF	TGCGCCAGCAGCTTGGAGGCGGGAGGTTATGAGCAGTTCTTC	NA	TRBV5-1	TRBJ2-1	TRBD2
CASSLNYEQYF	TGTGCCAGCAGCTTAAACTACGAGCAGTACTTC	NA	TRBV7-9	TRBJ2-7	NA
CASRTTGFWTTYDYGYTF	TGTGCCAGCAGAACCACAGGGTTCTGGACTACGTACGACTATGGCTACACCTTC	NA	TRBV27	TRBJ1-2	NA
CASSLAGVVYEQYF	TGTGCCAGCAGCTTAGCGGGAGTGGTATACGAGCAGTACTTC	NA	TRBV7-8	TRBJ2-7	NA
CASSDSDPNNEQFF	TGTGCCAGCAGTGACTCTGACCCAAACAATGAGCAGTTCTTC	once	TRBV6-4	TRBJ2-1	NA
CASSLARSSYEQYF	TGTGCCAGCAGTTTAGCCAGGAGCTCCTACGAGCAGTACTTC	once	TRBV27	TRBJ2-7	NA
CASSQSYNEQFF	TGCGCCAGCAGCCAATCCTACAATGAGCAGTTCTTC	NA	TRBV4-1	TRBJ2-1	NA
CASERDSDMNTEAFF	TGTGCCAGCGAAAGGGACAGCGACATGAACACTGAAGCTTTCTTT	NA	TRBV28	TRBJ1-1	TRBD1
CASSISEVRANTGELFF	TGTGCCAGTAGTATATCAGAGGTCCGGGCGAACACCGGGGAGCTGTTTTTT	NA	TRBV19	TRBJ2-2	NA
CASSLAQGPTYEQYF	TGTGCCAGCAGCTTAGCGCAGGGGCCGACCTACGAGCAGTACTTC	NA	TRBV7-9	TRBJ2-7	NA
CASSLGSMTDTQYF	TGTGCCAGCAGCTTAGGGAGTATGACAGATACGCAGTATTTT	NA	TRBV7-9	TRBJ2-3	NA
CASSLRGLWNTEAFF	TGTGCCAGCAGTTTGCGAGGCCTATGGAACACTGAAGCTTTCTTT	NA	TRBV27	TRBJ1-1	NA
CASSFAWETSGNTIYF	TGTGCCAGCAGCTTTGCCTGGGAGACCTCTGGAAACACCATATATTTT	NA	TRBV11-2	TRBJ1-3	NA
CSVRGRSVQYF	TGCAGTGTCAGGGGGAGGTCCGTGCAGTACTTC	NA	TRBV20-1	TRBJ2-7	NA
CASSFRQGVYEQYF	TGTGCCAGTAGTTTCAGACAGGGGGTCTACGAGCAGTACTTC	NA	TRBV19	TRBJ2-7	TRBD1